This is a list of T cell receptor beta chains from one sample in a study of cytotoxic CD8 clonotypes in ibrutinib-treated CLL. Some clones are missing from TCRdb's copy, which holds only in-frame ones; the method was immunoSEQ multiplex PCR. There are hundreds of thousands of clones in the sample; just under 80% occur only once, and roughly 6.3% lies in the top ten. Material: PBMCs, obtained before ibrutinib treatment. The receptors come from a human donor with chronic lymphocytic leukemia. CDR3s leave out the opening cysteine and the closing phenylalanine or tryptophan.

j_call: TRBJ2-1; v_call: TRBV9; cdr3_aa: ASSATSGANYNEQF
j_call: TRBJ2-7; v_call: TRBV15; cdr3_aa: ATSREVIGTGSYEQY
j_call: TRBJ2-1; v_call: TRBV19; cdr3_aa: ASKSGRVYNEQF
j_call: TRBJ1-2; v_call: TRBV30; cdr3_aa: AWSRDNNYGYT
j_call: TRBJ2-7; v_call: TRBV11-3; cdr3_aa: ASSLGPFNEQY
j_call: TRBJ2-7; v_call: TRBV5-4; cdr3_aa: ASSRGQETYEQY
j_call: TRBJ2-1; v_call: TRBV5-1; cdr3_aa: ASSLALAYYNEQF
j_call: TRBJ2-1; v_call: TRBV28; cdr3_aa: ASSLRGALVSNEQF
j_call: TRBJ2-7; v_call: TRBV5-1; cdr3_aa: ASSSAVARYEQY
j_call: TRBJ2-5; v_call: TRBV29-1; cdr3_aa: SVTDRQETQY
j_call: TRBJ2-1; v_call: TRBV6-5; cdr3_aa: ASSSGLGNEQF
j_call: TRBJ1-1; v_call: TRBV9; cdr3_aa: ASSPRGAQMNTEAF
j_call: TRBJ1-5; v_call: TRBV11-3; cdr3_aa: ASTRNPGPAGRSNQPQH
j_call: TRBJ1-3; v_call: TRBV30; cdr3_aa: AWSVRWGAGGNTIY
j_call: TRBJ2-7; v_call: TRBV7-9; cdr3_aa: ASSFSAGRYEQY
j_call: TRBJ1-1; v_call: TRBV5-4; cdr3_aa: ASSLDLPNTEAF
j_call: TRBJ2-7; v_call: TRBV7-3; cdr3_aa: ASSDAGYEQY
j_call: TRBJ2-7; v_call: TRBV6-5; cdr3_aa: ASRVLAGGRYEQY
j_call: TRBJ2-6; v_call: TRBV5-1; cdr3_aa: ASGQTGVTSGANVLT
j_call: TRBJ2-7; v_call: TRBV7-9; cdr3_aa: ASSRTGVPYEQY
j_call: TRBJ1-5; v_call: TRBV6-1; cdr3_aa: AGSIGVGGNQPQH
j_call: TRBJ2-6; v_call: TRBV5-1; cdr3_aa: ASSEGPPGANVLT
j_call: TRBJ2-3; v_call: TRBV7-3; cdr3_aa: ASSSLAGAVDTQY
j_call: TRBJ1-2; v_call: TRBV29-1; cdr3_aa: SVDLIQGNYGYT
j_call: TRBJ2-3; v_call: TRBV7-3; cdr3_aa: ASSLNPSGSTDTQY
j_call: TRBJ1-2; v_call: TRBV4-3; cdr3_aa: ASSQEMGVGGYT
j_call: TRBJ2-7; v_call: TRBV29-1; cdr3_aa: SALTALAGEQY
j_call: TRBJ2-2; v_call: TRBV19; cdr3_aa: ASRKGDLNTGELF
j_call: TRBJ2-7; v_call: TRBV5-1; cdr3_aa: ASSLGRLAESYEQY
j_call: TRBJ1-2; v_call: TRBV30; cdr3_aa: AWNPHFGGTGANYGYT
j_call: TRBJ1-4; v_call: TRBV30; cdr3_aa: AWSQAGGWANEKLF
j_call: TRBJ2-7; v_call: TRBV4-1; cdr3_aa: ASSHLPTSGSYEQY
j_call: TRBJ2-7; v_call: TRBV15; cdr3_aa: ATSRSGTMDGSYEQY
j_call: TRBJ1-4; v_call: TRBV28; cdr3_aa: ASSQGNEKLF
j_call: TRBJ1-5; v_call: TRBV4-2; cdr3_aa: ASSQDRGINQPQH
j_call: TRBJ2-1; v_call: TRBV9; cdr3_aa: ASSVGAPGNEQF
j_call: TRBJ1-5; v_call: TRBV19; cdr3_aa: ASSIPGGQPQH
j_call: TRBJ2-7; v_call: TRBV10-1; cdr3_aa: ASSSAVSEQY